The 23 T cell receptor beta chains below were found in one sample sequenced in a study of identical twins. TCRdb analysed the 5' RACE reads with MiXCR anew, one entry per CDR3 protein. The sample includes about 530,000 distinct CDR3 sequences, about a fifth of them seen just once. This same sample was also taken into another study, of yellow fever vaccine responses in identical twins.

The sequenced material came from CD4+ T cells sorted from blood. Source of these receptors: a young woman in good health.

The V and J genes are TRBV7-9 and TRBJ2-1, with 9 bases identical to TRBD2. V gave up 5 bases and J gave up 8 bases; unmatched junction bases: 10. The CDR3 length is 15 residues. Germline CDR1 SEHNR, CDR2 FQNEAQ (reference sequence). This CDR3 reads CASSPISGSLDEQFF. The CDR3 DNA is TGTGCCAGCAGCCCGATTAGCGGGAGTTTGGATGAGCAGTTCTTC.

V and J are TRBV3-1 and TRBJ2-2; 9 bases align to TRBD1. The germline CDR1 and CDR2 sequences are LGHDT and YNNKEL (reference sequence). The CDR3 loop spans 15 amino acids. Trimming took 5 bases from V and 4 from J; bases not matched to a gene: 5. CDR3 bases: TGTGCCAGCAGCATAACAGGGGGCTTCACCGGGGAGCTGTTTTTT. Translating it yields CASSITGGFTGELFF.

The CDR3 nucleotides are TGTGCCACCAGTGATTTAGGACGGAACAATGAGCAGTTCTTC. Its protein is CATSDLGRNNEQFF. The rearrangement joins TRBV24-1 to TRBJ2-1; D is unclear. CDR3 length: 14 residues. The V gene lost 1 base and the J gene lost 5 bases, with 8 bases spanning the gap. CDR1 and CDR2 (germline): KGHDR, SFDVKD.

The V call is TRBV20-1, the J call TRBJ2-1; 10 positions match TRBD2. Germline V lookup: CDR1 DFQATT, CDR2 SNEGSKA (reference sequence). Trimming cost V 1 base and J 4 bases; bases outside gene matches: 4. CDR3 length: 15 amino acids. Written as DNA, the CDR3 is TGCAGTGCTAGAGGTGGGACTAGCGCATACAATGAGCAGTTCTTC. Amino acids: CSARGGTSAYNEQFF.

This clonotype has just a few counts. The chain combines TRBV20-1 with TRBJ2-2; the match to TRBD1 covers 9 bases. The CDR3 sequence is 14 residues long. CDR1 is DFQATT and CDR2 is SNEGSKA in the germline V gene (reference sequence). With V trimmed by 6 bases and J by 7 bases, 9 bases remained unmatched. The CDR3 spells CSARGQGRGGELFF. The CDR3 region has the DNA TGCAGTGCCCGCGGACAGGGGAGGGGCGGGGAGCTGTTTTTT.

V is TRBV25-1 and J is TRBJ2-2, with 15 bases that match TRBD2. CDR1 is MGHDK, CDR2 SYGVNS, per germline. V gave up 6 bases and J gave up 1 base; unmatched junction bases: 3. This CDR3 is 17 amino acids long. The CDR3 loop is CASRGLAGGLNTGELFF. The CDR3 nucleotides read TGTGCCAGCAGGGGACTAGCGGGGGGCCTGAACACCGGGGAGCTGTTTTTT.

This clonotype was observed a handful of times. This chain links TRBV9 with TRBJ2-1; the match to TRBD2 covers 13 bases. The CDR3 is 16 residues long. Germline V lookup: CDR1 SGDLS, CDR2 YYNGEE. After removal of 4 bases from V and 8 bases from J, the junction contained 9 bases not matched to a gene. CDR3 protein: CASSPRTSGSLDEQFF. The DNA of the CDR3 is TGTGCCAGCAGCCCCAGGACTAGCGGGAGTTTAGATGAGCAGTTCTTC.

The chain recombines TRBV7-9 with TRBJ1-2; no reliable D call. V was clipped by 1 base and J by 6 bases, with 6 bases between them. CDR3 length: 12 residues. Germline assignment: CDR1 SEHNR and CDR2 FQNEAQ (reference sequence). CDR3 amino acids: CASSLGSDGYTF. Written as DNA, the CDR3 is TGTGCCAGCAGCTTAGGCAGTGATGGCTACACCTTC. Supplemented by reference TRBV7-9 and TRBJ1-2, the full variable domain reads DTGVSQNPRHKITKRGQNVTFRCDPISEHNRLYWYRQTLGQGPEFLTYFQNEAQLEKSRLLSDRFSAERPKGSFSTLEIQRTEQGDSAMYLCASSLGSDGYTFGSGTRLTVV.

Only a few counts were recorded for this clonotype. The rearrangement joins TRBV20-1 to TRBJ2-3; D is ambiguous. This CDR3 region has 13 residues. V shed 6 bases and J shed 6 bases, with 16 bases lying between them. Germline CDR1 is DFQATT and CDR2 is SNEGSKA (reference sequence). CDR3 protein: CSARLRQRDTQYF. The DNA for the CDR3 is TGCAGTGCCAGACTTCGCCAACGGGATACGCAGTATTTT.

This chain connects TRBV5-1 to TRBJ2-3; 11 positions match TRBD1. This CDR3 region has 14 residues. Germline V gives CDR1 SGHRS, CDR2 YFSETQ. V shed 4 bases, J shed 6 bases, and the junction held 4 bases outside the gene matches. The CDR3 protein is CASSHRTGGDTQYF. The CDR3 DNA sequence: TGCGCCAGCAGCCACCGGACAGGGGGCGATACGCAGTATTTT.

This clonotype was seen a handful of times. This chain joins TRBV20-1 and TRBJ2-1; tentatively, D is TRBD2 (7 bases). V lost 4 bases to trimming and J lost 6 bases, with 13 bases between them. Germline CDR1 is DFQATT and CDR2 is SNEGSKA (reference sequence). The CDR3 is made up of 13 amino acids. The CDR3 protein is CSATGGRGNEQFF. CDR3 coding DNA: TGCAGTGCTACGGGGGGCCGGGGCAATGAGCAGTTCTTC.

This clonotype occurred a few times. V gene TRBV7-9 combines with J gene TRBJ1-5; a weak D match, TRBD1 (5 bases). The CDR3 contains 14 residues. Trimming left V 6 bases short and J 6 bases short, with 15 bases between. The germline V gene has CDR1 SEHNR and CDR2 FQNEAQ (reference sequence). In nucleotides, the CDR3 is TGTGCCAGCAGAATGGGGGGGGATGCTCAGCCCCAGCATTTT. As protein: CASRMGGDAQPQHF.

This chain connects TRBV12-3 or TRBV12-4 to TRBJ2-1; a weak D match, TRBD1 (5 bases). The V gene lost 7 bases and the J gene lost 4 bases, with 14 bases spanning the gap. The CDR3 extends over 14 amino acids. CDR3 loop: CASKPKGLYNEQFF. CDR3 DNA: TGTGCCAGCAAGCCCAAGGGGCTTTACAATGAGCAGTTCTTC.

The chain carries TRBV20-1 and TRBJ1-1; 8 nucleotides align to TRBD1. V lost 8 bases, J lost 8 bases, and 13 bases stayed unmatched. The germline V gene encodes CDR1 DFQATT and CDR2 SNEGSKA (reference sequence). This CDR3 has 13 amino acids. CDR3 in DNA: TGCAGTCCCCACGGGACAGGCGGCGACGAAGCTTTCTTT. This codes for CSPHGTGGDEAFF.

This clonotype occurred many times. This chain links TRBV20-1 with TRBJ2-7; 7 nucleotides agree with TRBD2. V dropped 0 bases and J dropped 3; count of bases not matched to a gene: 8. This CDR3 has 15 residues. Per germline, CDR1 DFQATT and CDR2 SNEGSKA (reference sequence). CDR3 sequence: CSARDPGLADYEQYF. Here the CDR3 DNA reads TGCAGTGCTAGAGATCCCGGGCTAGCGGACTACGAGCAGTACTTC.

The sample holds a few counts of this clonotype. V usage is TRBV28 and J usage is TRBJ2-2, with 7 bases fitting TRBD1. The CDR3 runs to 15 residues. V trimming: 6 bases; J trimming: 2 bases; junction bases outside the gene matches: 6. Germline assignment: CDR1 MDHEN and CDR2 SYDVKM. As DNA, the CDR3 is TGTGCCAGCAGGTCTGGACAGGTTAACACCGGGGAGCTGTTTTTT. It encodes CASRSGQVNTGELFF.

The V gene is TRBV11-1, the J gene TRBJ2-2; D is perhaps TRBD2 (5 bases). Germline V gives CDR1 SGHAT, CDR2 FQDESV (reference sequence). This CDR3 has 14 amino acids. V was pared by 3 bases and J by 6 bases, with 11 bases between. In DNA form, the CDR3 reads TGTGCCAGCAGCTTCCGTACTAGTTCCGGGGAGCTGTTTTTT. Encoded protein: CASSFRTSSGELFF. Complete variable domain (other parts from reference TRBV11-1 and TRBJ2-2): EAEVAQSPRYKITEKSQAVAFWCDPISGHATLYWYRQILGQGPELLVQFQDESVVDDSQLPKDRFSAERLKGVDSTLKIQPAELGDSAMYLCASSFRTSSGELFFGEGSRLTVL.

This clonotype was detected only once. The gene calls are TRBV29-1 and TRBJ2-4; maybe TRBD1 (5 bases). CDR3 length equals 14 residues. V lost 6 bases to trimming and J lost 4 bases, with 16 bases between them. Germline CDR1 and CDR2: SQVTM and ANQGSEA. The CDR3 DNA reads TGCAGCGTCGCCCCGCCAGGGAATAAAAACATTCAGTACTTC. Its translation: CSVAPPGNKNIQYF.

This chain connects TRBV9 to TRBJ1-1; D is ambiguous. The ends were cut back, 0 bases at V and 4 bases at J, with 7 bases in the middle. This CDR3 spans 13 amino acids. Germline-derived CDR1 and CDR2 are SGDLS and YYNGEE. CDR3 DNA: TGTGCCAGCAGCGTAGGGGGTACCACTGAAGCTTTCTTT. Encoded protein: CASSVGGTTEAFF.

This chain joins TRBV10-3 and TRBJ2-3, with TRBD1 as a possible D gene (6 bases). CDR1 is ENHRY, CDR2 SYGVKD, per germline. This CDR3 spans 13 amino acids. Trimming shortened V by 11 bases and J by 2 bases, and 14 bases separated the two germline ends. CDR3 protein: CAAHRENTDTQYF. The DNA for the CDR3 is TGTGCCGCCCACAGGGAGAACACAGATACGCAGTATTTT.

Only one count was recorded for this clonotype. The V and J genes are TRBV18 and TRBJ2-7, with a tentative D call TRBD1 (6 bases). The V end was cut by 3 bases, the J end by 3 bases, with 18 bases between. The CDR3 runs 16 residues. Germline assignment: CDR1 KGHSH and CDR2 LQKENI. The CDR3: CASSPKLIQGIYEQYF. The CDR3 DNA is TGTGCCAGCTCACCGAAACTCATTCAGGGGATCTACGAGCAGTACTTC. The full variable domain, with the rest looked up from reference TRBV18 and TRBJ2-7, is NAGVMQNPRHLVRRRGQEARLRCSPMKGHSHVYWYRQLPEEGLKFMVYLQKENIIDESGMPKERFSAEFPKEGPSILRIQQVVRGDSAAYFCASSPKLIQGIYEQYFGPGTRLTVT.

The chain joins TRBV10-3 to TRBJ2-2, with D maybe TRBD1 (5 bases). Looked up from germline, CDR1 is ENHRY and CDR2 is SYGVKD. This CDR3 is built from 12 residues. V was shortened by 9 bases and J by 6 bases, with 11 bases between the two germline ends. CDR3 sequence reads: CAMSTVPGELFF. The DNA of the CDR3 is TGTGCCATGTCGACAGTCCCCGGGGAGCTGTTTTTT.

CDR3 in amino acids: CSARDRQARFMANTF. CDR3 DNA sequence: TGCAGTGCTAGAGATCGGCAGGCCCGGTTTATGGCTAACACCTTC. V usage is TRBV20-1 and J usage is TRBJ1-2; the D is unclear. V was trimmed by 0 bases and J by 12 bases, leaving 23 bases between them. Germline CDR1 is DFQATT and CDR2 is SNEGSKA (reference sequence). The CDR3 consists of 15 residues.